These T cell receptor beta chains were read from a single sample in a study of blood T cell repertoires in COVID-19. Using immunoSEQ multiplex PCR, the repertoire was profiled, and TCRdb retains in-frame clones only, with some absent. The data hold fewer than 120,000 clones, with more than 75% observed a single time. Sequencing used peripheral blood. The receptors were gathered from a woman aged 50 to 60 with acute or convalescent COVID-19. Each CDR3 is given with its conserved first and last residue. A D gene is named only where the DNA matches it firmly. The size of a clone is reported for some rows only, either as once, few or many, or as a class for expanded clones.

clone size	J gene	D gene	V gene	CDR3 protein	CDR3 DNA
.	TRBJ2-7	TRBD2	TRBV6-2/TRBV6-3	CASSLAGVYEQYF	TGTGCCAGCAGTTTGGCGGGAGTCTACGAGCAGTACTTC
.	TRBJ2-7	TRBD2	TRBV5-6	CASSLVASGIWNEQYF	TGTGCCAGCAGCTTGGTTGCTAGCGGGATATGGAACGAGCAGTACTTC
.	TRBJ2-5	TRBD1	TRBV19	CASSNTGGAGETQYF	TGTGCCAGTAGTAATACAGGGGGCGCAGGGGAGACCCAGTACTTC
.	TRBJ1-6	TRBD1	TRBV7-8	CASSIGQENSPLHF	TGTGCCAGCAGCATAGGACAGGAGAATTCACCCCTCCACTTT
.	TRBJ2-3	.	TRBV3-1/TRBV3-2	CASTRAGKGTADTQYF	TGTGCCAGCACTCGGGCGGGGAAGGGCACCGCAGATACGCAGTATTTT
.	TRBJ2-7	TRBD2	TRBV5-1	CASSLAAGVRHEQYF	TGCGCCAGCAGCTTGGCCGCGGGAGTACGCCACGAGCAGTACTTC
once	TRBJ2-3	TRBD2	TRBV3-1/TRBV3-2	CASSHLAGEGDTQYF	TGTGCCAGCAGCCATTTAGCGGGAGAGGGAGATACGCAGTATTTT
.	TRBJ1-6	TRBD1	TRBV12-3/TRBV12-4	CASRTGDNSPLHF	TGTGCCAGCAGGACAGGGGATAATTCACCCCTCCACTTT
.	TRBJ2-1	.	TRBV5-4	CASSPGQPEQFF	TGTGCCAGCAGCCCCGGACAGCCTGAGCAGTTCTTC
.	TRBJ1-2	.	TRBV6-2/TRBV6-3	CASSPGGRYGYTF	TGTGCCAGCAGTCCCGGGGGACGTTATGGCTACACCTTC
.	TRBJ2-3	TRBD2	TRBV7-6	CASSSSPGGGSDTQYF	TGTGCCAGCAGCTCCAGCCCGGGGGGAGGGTCAGATACGCAGTATTTT
.	TRBJ1-1	TRBD1	TRBV19	CASSRRDRGMNTEAFF	TGTGCCAGTAGTCGCCGGGACAGGGGCATGAACACTGAAGCTTTCTTT
.	TRBJ2-1	.	TRBV2	CASRRQAANYNEQFF	TGTGCCAGCAGACGACAGGCAGCTAACTACAATGAGCAGTTCTTC
.	TRBJ2-7	TRBD2	TRBV6-4	CASSAASGSSYEQYF	TGTGCCAGCAGTGCCGCTAGCGGGAGTTCCTACGAGCAGTACTTC
.	TRBJ2-3	TRBD2	TRBV5-3	CARSLTSGGTTDTQYF	TGTGCCAGAAGCCTGACTAGCGGGGGTACCACAGATACGCAGTATTTT
.	TRBJ1-1	.	TRBV5-1	CASSKRGNTEAFF	TGCGCCAGCAGCAAAAGGGGCAACACTGAAGCTTTCTTT
.	TRBJ1-5	TRBD1	TRBV24-1	CATSDPGTGNNQPQHF	TGTGCCACCAGTGATCCCGGGACAGGGAACAATCAGCCCCAGCATTTT
.	TRBJ2-1	TRBD2	TRBV18	CASSPQVTSGTYNEQFF	TGTGCCAGCTCACCACAGGTCACTAGCGGGACGTACAATGAGCAGTTCTTC
.	TRBJ1-5	TRBD1	TRBV10-3	CAISSGTGGNQPQHF	TGTGCCATCAGTTCCGGGACAGGGGGCAATCAGCCCCAGCATTTT
.	TRBJ2-7	TRBD2	TRBV6-5	CASRVSGSFEQYF	TGTGCCAGCAGGGTTAGCGGGAGTTTTGAGCAGTACTTC
once	TRBJ2-1	.	TRBV19	CASSIDVGQNNEQFF	TGTGCCAGTAGTATAGATGTCGGACAGAACAATGAGCAGTTCTTC
.	TRBJ2-7	TRBD2	TRBV5-4	CASSSLTSLPEQYF	TGTGCCAGCAGCTCTCTGACTAGCCTCCCCGAGCAGTACTTC
.	TRBJ1-4	TRBD1	TRBV4-1	CASSQDNIHWTGGDANEKLFF	TGCGCCAGCAGCCAAGACAATATTCACTGGACAGGGGGCGATGCTAATGAAAAACTGTTTTTT
.	TRBJ2-6	.	TRBV5-1	CASSLVGLGGANVLTF	TGCGCCAGCAGCTTGGTCGGGTTAGGCGGGGCCAACGTCCTGACTTTC
once	TRBJ2-1	.	TRBV7-2	CASSSNYNNEQFF	TGTGCCAGCAGCTCTAACTATAACAATGAGCAGTTCTTC
.	TRBJ2-1	TRBD2	TRBV28	CASSSPSGNRGEQFF	TGTGCCAGCAGCTCCCCTAGCGGGAACCGCGGTGAGCAGTTCTTC
.	TRBJ2-3	TRBD2	TRBV15	CATSIAGSGLAGSDTQYF	TGTGCCACCAGCATCGCAGGGAGCGGACTAGCGGGATCAGATACGCAGTATTTT
.	TRBJ2-2	.	TRBV10-1	CASSEWGPNTGELFF	TGCGCCAGCAGTGAGTGGGGGCCCAACACCGGGGAGCTGTTTTTT
.	TRBJ1-1	.	TRBV28	CASSFRTGIRTMNTEAFF	TGTGCCAGCAGTTTCCGAACAGGAATTAGAACCATGAACACTGAAGCTTTCTTT
few	TRBJ2-5	.	TRBV5-1	CASSALGETQYF	TGCGCCAGCAGCGCGCTAGGAGAGACCCAGTACTTC
.	TRBJ2-7	.	TRBV5-5	CASSLTSGVYEQYF	TGTGCCAGCAGCTTGACTTCAGGGGTGTACGAGCAGTACTTC
once	TRBJ2-3	TRBD2	TRBV19	CASSRLAGAGDTQYF	TGTGCCAGTAGCCGACTAGCGGGAGCGGGAGATACGCAGTATTTT
.	TRBJ2-5	TRBD2	TRBV7-2	CASSLLAGGMQTQYF	TGTGCCAGCAGCTTACTAGCGGGAGGTATGCAGACCCAGTACTTC
.	TRBJ2-4	TRBD2	TRBV3-1/TRBV3-2	CASSQLAGAKNIQYF	TGTGCCAGCAGCCAACTAGCGGGAGCCAAAAACATTCAGTACTTC
.	TRBJ1-1	.	TRBV14	CASSHGQNTEAFF	TGTGCCAGCAGCCATGGACAGAACACTGAAGCTTTCTTT
.	TRBJ1-2	.	TRBV5-1	CASSSGRPAGNYGYTF	TGCGCCAGCAGCTCGGGACGTCCGGCGGGAAACTATGGCTACACCTTC
.	TRBJ1-4	TRBD1	TRBV2	CASSPRTGGIEKLFF	TGTGCCAGCAGTCCTCGGACAGGGGGTATAGAAAAACTGTTTTTT
.	TRBJ2-1	.	TRBV3-1/TRBV3-2	CASSFTGTYNEQFF	TGTGCCAGCAGCTTTACCGGGACCTACAATGAGCAGTTCTTC
few	TRBJ2-1	TRBD2	TRBV6-5	CASSYRGRIGNEQFF	TGTGCCAGCAGTTACCGCGGGAGAATTGGCAATGAGCAGTTCTTC
.	TRBJ1-1	.	TRBV20-1	CSARVGREAFF	TGCAGTGCTAGAGTCGGGAGGGAGGCTTTCTTT
.	TRBJ2-3	.	TRBV24-1	CATGLRGGTQYF	TGTGCCACCGGCCTCCGAGGAGGTACGCAGTATTTT
.	TRBJ1-1	TRBD1	TRBV7-9	CAIYADRLRTAEAFF	TGTGCCATATACGCGGACAGGTTACGAACCGCTGAAGCTTTCTTT
.	TRBJ1-4	TRBD1	TRBV6-5	CASSSTGEGEKLFF	TGTGCCAGCAGTTCTACAGGGGAAGGTGAAAAACTGTTTTTT
.	TRBJ1-2	.	TRBV18	CASSPPLQEGSTF	TGTGCCAGCTCACCACCGCTGCAGGAGGGGTCTACCTTC
.	TRBJ2-7	.	TRBV10-1	CASSEGTFREQYF	TGCGCCAGCAGTGAAGGGACATTCCGCGAGCAGTACTTC
.	TRBJ2-5	.	TRBV5-1	CASSLWRGQTQYF	TGCGCCAGCAGCTTGTGGCGGGGTCAGACCCAGTACTTC
.	TRBJ2-1	.	TRBV28	CASWGEERQFF	TGTGCCAGTTGGGGGGAGGAGAGGCAGTTCTTC
.	TRBJ2-5	TRBD2	TRBV9	CASSASSGRFQETQYF	TGTGCCAGCAGCGCTTCTAGCGGGAGGTTCCAAGAGACCCAGTACTTC
once	TRBJ2-5	.	TRBV21-1	CASSKRGRRAQNPQETQYF	TGTGCCAGCAGCAAAAGGGGCAGAAGGGCACAAAACCCCCAAGAGACCCAGTACTTC
.	TRBJ2-3	.	TRBV27	CASSLGGARTDTQYF	TGTGCCAGCAGTTTGGGGGGAGCGCGCACAGATACGCAGTATTTT
.	TRBJ2-7	.	TRBV5-1	CASSLRRGSYEQYF	TGCGCCAGCAGCTTAAGGAGGGGTTCCTACGAGCAGTACTTC
.	TRBJ1-1	TRBD1	TRBV24-1	CATRRTGGPNTEAFF	TGTGCCACCCGACGGACAGGGGGACCGAACACTGAAGCTTTCTTT
.	TRBJ2-2	.	TRBV6-5	CASSRGLGNTGELFF	TGTGCCAGCTCGAGAGGCCTCGGTAACACCGGGGAGCTGTTTTTT
.	TRBJ2-7	.	TRBV6-6	CASRSQTPASYEQYF	TGTGCCAGCAGGTCACAGACACCAGCCTCCTACGAGCAGTACTTC
.	TRBJ2-7	TRBD1	TRBV19	CASSKAPGQGSEQYF	TGTGCCAGTAGTAAAGCACCGGGACAGGGGAGCGAGCAGTACTTC
few	TRBJ1-2	.	TRBV10-3	CAISENSNYGYTF	TGTGCCATCAGTGAGAACAGCAACTATGGCTACACCTTC
.	TRBJ2-7	.	TRBV3-1/TRBV3-2	CASSRTDKANEQYF	TGTGCCAGCAGCCGAACTGACAAGGCGAACGAGCAGTACTTC
.	TRBJ2-2	.	TRBV19	CASSLIPGELFF	TGTGCCAGTAGTTTAATCCCCGGGGAGCTGTTTTTT
few	TRBJ2-1	TRBD2	TRBV5-1	CASSSGLAGNEQFF	TGCGCCAGCAGCTCGGGACTAGCGGGCAATGAGCAGTTCTTC
.	TRBJ2-7	.	TRBV2	CASSVQQGSYEQYF	TGTGCCAGCAGTGTCCAACAGGGCTCCTACGAGCAGTACTTC